One and the same sample provided the 14 T cell receptor beta chains below, sequenced in a study of T cells in Graves' hyperthyroidism and ophthalmopathy. Template material for amplifying TCR beta CDR3 regions consisted of RNA transcripts. The HTBI set primed first-round TCR CDR3 RT-PCR. TCRdb reprocessed the multiplex PCR reads via MiXCR and lists one record per CDR3 protein. The sample lists about 560,000 distinct CDR3 sequences; 16% were seen once. The sequencing sample was made of blood. The source is a woman aged 18-29 years with Graves' hyperthyroidism.

This sequence joins TRBV13 and TRBJ1-1; no reliable D call. Germline V gene lookup returns CDR1 PRHDT and CDR2 FYEKMQ (reference sequence). Trimming removed 3 bases at V and 2 bases at J, with 10 bases between. This CDR3 has 14 residues. For the CDR3, the DNA is TGTGCCAGCAGCTTCCCCGGGTTTAACACTGAAGCTTTCTTT. It yields the protein CASSFPGFNTEAFF.

There are many counts of this clonotype. The CDR3 is CATLSPQGAYEQYF. The CDR3 nucleotides read TGTGCCACCCTATCCCCACAGGGGGCCTACGAGCAGTACTTC. The chain uses TRBV28 and TRBJ2-7, with 8 bases matching TRBD1. This CDR3 has 14 amino acids. After removal of 10 bases from V and 2 bases from J, the junction contained 10 bases not matched to a gene. Germline V lookup: CDR1 MDHEN, CDR2 SYDVKM.

This clonotype was counted many times. This chain uses TRBV20-1 with TRBJ1-1; no clear D gene. The V gene's germline CDR1 is DFQATT and CDR2 SNEGSKA (reference sequence). Trimming left V 0 bases short and J 4 bases short, with 15 bases between. The CDR3 length is 15 residues. The CDR3 reads CSARDQTGVGTEAFF. The CDR3 DNA reads as TGCAGTGCTAGAGATCAGACCGGGGTGGGCACTGAAGCTTTCTTT.

Details on this clonotype: The junction departs from the called germline gene at one end, perhaps through a read error. The gene calls are TRBV12-3 or TRBV12-4 and TRBJ1-6, with D tentatively TRBD1 (5 bases). This CDR3 is 14 amino acids long. CDR3 sequence (DNA): TGTGCCAGCAGTTTGGGCAGGGTAAATTCGCCCCTCCACTTT. Amino acids: CASSLGRVNSPLHF.

This clonotype was detected only a few times. This chain connects TRBV7-9 to TRBJ2-2; 8 bases align to TRBD2. The CDR3 has 15 residues. The V segment lost 8 bases and the J segment 6 bases; nucleotides outside the gene matches: 11. CDR1 and CDR2 (germline): SEHNR, FQNEAQ (reference sequence). The CDR3 sequence: CASSSGGRAAGELFF. The CDR3 DNA sequence: TGTGCCAGCTCCTCGGGGGGGCGAGCGGCCGGGGAGCTGTTTTTT. Drawing the rest from reference TRBV7-9 and TRBJ2-2, the complete variable domain is DTGVSQNPRHKITKRGQNVTFRCDPISEHNRLYWYRQTLGQGPEFLTYFQNEAQLEKSRLLSDRFSAERPKGSFSTLEIQRTEQGDSAMYLCASSSGGRAAGELFFGEGSRLTVL.

This clonotype was counted a few times. This chain connects TRBV18 to TRBJ2-1; D is uncertain. Per germline, CDR1 KGHSH and CDR2 LQKENI. Trimming cost V 3 bases and J 5 bases, with 14 bases left between them. The CDR3 consists of 15 residues. The CDR3 region is CASSPSVVPNNEQFF. CDR3 coding DNA: TGTGCCAGCTCACCGTCGGTGGTCCCAAACAATGAGCAGTTCTTC.

The chain combines TRBV19 with TRBJ2-6; the D gene is possibly TRBD1 (6 bases). V lost 4 bases and J 2 bases, leaving 9 bases between the germline ends. Germline V gives CDR1 LNHDA, CDR2 SQIVND (reference sequence). The CDR3 contains 15 residues. The CDR3 sequence: CASSTTGTGANVLTF. CDR3 DNA: TGTGCCAGTAGTACCACAGGGACTGGGGCCAACGTCCTGACTTTC.

The chain employs TRBV7-2 and TRBJ2-2, with TRBD2 identical over 12 bases. V shed 4 bases and J 3 bases; nucleotides not matched to a gene: 9. The CDR3 is made up of 18 amino acids. Germline CDR1 reads SGHTA; CDR2 reads FQGNSA. The CDR3 region has the DNA TGTGCCAGCAGCTCTTTAGCGCTAGCGGGAGGGTACACCGGGGAGCTGTTTTTT. Protein sequence: CASSSLALAGGYTGELFF.

The CDR3 sequence: CASSVAALDTQYF. CDR3 coding DNA: TGTGCCAGCAGCGTAGCGGCGCTAGATACGCAGTATTTT. The V call is TRBV9, the J call TRBJ2-3, with D unclear. The CDR3 has 13 amino acids. From germline, CDR1 is SGDLS and CDR2 YYNGEE. V was shortened by 0 bases and J by 5 bases, with 7 bases between the two germline ends.

This clonotype turned up a few times. This sequence joins TRBV10-1 and TRBJ2-7, with D possibly matching TRBD2 (6 bases). This CDR3 has 15 amino acids. V was trimmed by 0 bases and J by 0 bases, leaving 9 bases between them. The germline gives CDR1 WNHNN, CDR2 SYGVQD (reference sequence). The CDR3 loop reads CASSESLALSYEQYF. The CDR3 DNA follows: TGCGCCAGCAGTGAGTCACTAGCCCTCTCCTACGAGCAGTACTTC.

This clonotype has a handful of counts. The chain combines TRBV7-9 with TRBJ1-4; TRBD1 agrees at 12 bases. Germline CDR1 SEHNR, CDR2 FQNEAQ (reference sequence). This CDR3 has 17 residues. V dropped 4 bases and J dropped 5; count of bases not matched to a gene: 8. CDR3 in amino acids: CASSSGQGARSNEKLFF. The CDR3 nucleotides read TGTGCCAGCAGCTCGGGACAGGGGGCGCGTAGCAATGAAAAACTGTTTTTT.

The CDR3 DNA is TGTGCCTGGAGTATCCCTCCCTCCTCCTACAATGAGCAGTTCTTC. Protein product: CAWSIPPSSYNEQFF. V gene TRBV30 combines with J gene TRBJ2-1; D is undetermined. V dropped 2 bases and J dropped 0 bases, with 11 bases sitting between them. Germline lookup yields CDR1 GTSNPN and CDR2 SVGIG (reference sequence). This CDR3 is 15 amino acids long. Based on the CDR3 plus reference TRBV30 and TRBJ2-1, the full variable domain is SQTIHQWPATLVQPVGSPLSLECTVEGTSNPNLYWYRQAAGRGLQLLFYSVGIGQISSEVPQNLSASRPQDRQFILSSKKLLLSDSGFYLCAWSIPPSSYNEQFFGPGTRLTVL.

This chain links TRBV30 with TRBJ2-2; D is unclear. V shed 0 bases and J shed 0 bases, with 11 bases lying between them. The CDR3 length is 16 residues. CDR1 and CDR2 (germline): GTSNPN, SVGIG (reference sequence). CDR3 nucleotide sequence: TGTGCCTGGAGTGTACCTTTCTACGCGAACACCGGGGAGCTGTTTTTT. Translating gives CAWSVPFYANTGELFF.

This clonotype occurred many times. The chain couples TRBV20-1 to TRBJ2-7; 13 bases fit TRBD2. In germline, CDR1 is DFQATT, CDR2 SNEGSKA (reference sequence). CDR3 size: 13 residues. Trimming cost V 6 bases and J 6 bases; bases outside gene matches: 5. The CDR3 here is CSAGLAGVGEQYF. Written as DNA, the CDR3 is TGCAGTGCCGGACTAGCGGGAGTTGGCGAGCAGTACTTC.